What follows are 14 T cell receptor beta chains derived from one specimen sequenced in a study of blood T cell repertoires in COVID-19. The assay was immunoSEQ multiplex PCR, and TCRdb's table has in-frame clones only and misses some. The top ten hold 5.5% to 8.5% of the sample, which has some 300,000 clones, more than 70% seen once. Material for sequencing was peripheral blood. Every receptor here comes from a woman in her twenties or thirties who had recovered from COVID-19.

The rearrangement uses TRBV28 and TRBJ1-3; D may be TRBD1 (6 bases). Trimming pared 6 bases from V and 7 bases from J, leaving 16 bases between. The V gene's germline CDR1 is MDHEN and CDR2 SYDVKM. The CDR3 spans 14 residues. The CDR3 sequence: CASSPPGGGNTIYF. The CDR3 nucleotides read TGTGCCAGCAGCCCTCCTGGGGGCGGCAACACCATATATTTT.

The chain links TRBV7-9 to TRBJ2-7; D not resolved. V shed 5 bases and J shed 1 base, with 12 bases lying between them. The CDR3 is made up of 14 amino acids. Looked up from germline, CDR1 is SEHNR and CDR2 is FQNEAQ (reference sequence). CDR3 region: CASSQMVESYEQYF. The CDR3 DNA sequence: TGTGCCAGCAGCCAGATGGTCGAATCCTACGAGCAGTACTTC.

J is TRBJ1-1 and V is TRBV5-4; D might be TRBD1 (6 bases). Looked up from germline, CDR1 is SGHNT and CDR2 is YYREEE (reference sequence). Trimming cost V 4 bases and J 1 base, with 14 bases left between them. The CDR3 runs 15 residues. CDR3 coding DNA: TGTGCCAGCAGCCCCCAGGGGAGCCGGAACACTGAAGCTTTCTTT. This gives the protein CASSPQGSRNTEAFF.

The chain carries TRBV7-3 and TRBJ2-1; 11 bases line up with TRBD1. J gave up 7 bases and V 5 bases, and 13 bases lay outside the gene matches. Per germline, CDR1 SGHTA and CDR2 FQGTGA. This CDR3 comprises 17 residues. CDR3 in amino acids: CASSRTSGQGARNEQFF. CDR3 sequence (DNA): TGTGCCAGCAGCCGAACATCAGGACAGGGGGCGCGAAATGAGCAGTTCTTC.

The V gene is TRBV30, the J gene TRBJ1-2; D not resolved. The V gene's germline CDR1 is GTSNPN and CDR2 SVGIG (reference sequence). Trimming pared 4 bases from V and 5 bases from J, leaving 11 bases between. The CDR3 sequence is 12 residues long. The CDR3 reads CAWNEAFYGYTF. DNA of the CDR3: TGTGCCTGGAATGAAGCCTTTTATGGCTACACCTTC.

This chain connects TRBV5-1 to TRBJ2-7, with 12 bases lining up with TRBD2. The ends lost 7 bases at V and 4 bases at J; junction bases unmatched: 9. CDR1 and CDR2 (germline): SGHRS, YFSETQ. The CDR3 loop spans 15 amino acids. DNA for the CDR3: TGCGCCAGCTCCCGGACTAGCGGGGTTTTTTACGAGCAGTACTTC. Residues: CASSRTSGVFYEQYF.

This clone was observed a single time. CDR3 sequence (DNA): TGTGCCAGTCGGATCGACAGGAACACTGAAGCTTTCTTT. Its translation is CASRIDRNTEAFF. V usage is TRBV2 and J usage is TRBJ1-1; D may be TRBD1 (5 bases). CDR3 length: 13 amino acids. From germline, CDR1 is SNHLY and CDR2 FYNNEI. Trimming pared 9 bases from V and 1 base from J, leaving 12 bases between.

The chain carries TRBV6-6 and TRBJ1-2; D is perhaps TRBD1 (5 bases). The germline CDR1 and CDR2 sequences are MNHNY and SVGAGI (reference sequence). This CDR3 is built from 11 residues. V gave up 2 bases and J gave up 10 bases, with 8 bases separating them. The CDR3 nucleotides read TGTGCCAGCAGTTACGACAGCCTCTACACCTTC. This codes for CASSYDSLYTF.

The count of this clone is one. CDR3 in amino acids: CASSQGRYGRGRQETQYF. Written as DNA, the CDR3 is TGTGCCAGCAGCCAAGGGCGTTATGGCAGGGGCCGTCAAGAGACCCAGTACTTC. This rearrangement joins TRBV3-1 (or the pseudogene TRBV3-2) to TRBJ2-5, with D maybe TRBD1 (6 bases). The V gene lost 1 base and the J gene lost 2 bases, with 20 bases spanning the gap. Germline V gene lookup returns CDR1 LGHDT and CDR2 YNNKEL (reference sequence). CDR3 size: 18 residues.

The chain recombines TRBV25-1 with TRBJ2-7; tentatively, D is TRBD1 (5 bases). The germline V gene encodes CDR1 MGHDK and CDR2 SYGVNS. V was trimmed by 6 bases and J by 2 bases, leaving 14 bases between them. This CDR3 region has 14 residues. The CDR3 nucleotides read TGTGCCAGCAGCTCGGGCCAGGGCACCTACGAGCAGTACTTC. It yields the protein CASSSGQGTYEQYF.

This chain connects TRBV30 to TRBJ1-5; 7 bases fit TRBD1. The ends lost 4 bases at V and 0 bases at J; junction bases unmatched: 15. The germline CDR1 and CDR2 sequences are GTSNPN and SVGIG (reference sequence). The length of the CDR3 is 18 residues. The CDR3 nucleotides are TGTGCCTGGACCCCAATGGGACAGCACGTGTATAGCAATCAGCCCCAGCATTTT. This sequence encodes CAWTPMGQHVYSNQPQHF.

The chain links TRBV2 to TRBJ2-4; D possibly corresponds to TRBD1 (6 bases). The ends were cut back, 11 bases at V and 0 bases at J, with 17 bases in the middle. CDR1 and CDR2 from the germline V gene are SNHLY and FYNNEI. The CDR3 sequence is 15 residues long. Here the CDR3 DNA reads TGTGCCGGAGGACAGAGAATTAGAGCCAAAAACATTCAGTACTTC. It translates to CAGGQRIRAKNIQYF.

The chain has TRBV14 and TRBJ1-4, with D possibly TRBD1 on 5 matching bases. V lost 4 bases, J lost 11 bases, and 8 bases lay in between. The CDR3 loop spans 11 amino acids. Germline CDR1 is SGHDN and CDR2 is FVKESK. CDR3 coding DNA: TGTGCCAGCAGCCGGGGGGGGAAACTGTTTTTT. Its translation: CASSRGGKLFF.

J is TRBJ1-2 and V is TRBV6-5; TRBD1 might be the D (5 bases). V was trimmed by 7 bases and J by 3 bases, leaving 12 bases between them. In germline, CDR1 is MNHEY, CDR2 SVGAGI. CDR3 size: 13 residues. CDR3 sequence (DNA): TGTGCCAGCACCCCTGGGGGGGACTATGGCTACACCTTC. Residues: CASTPGGDYGYTF.